This T cell receptor beta chain was recorded in a study of shared clonotypes between healthy human individuals. Study overall: Researchers assigned three CD4 naive, three CD4 memory, two CD8 naive and one CD8 memory plate to each donor. Study findings and constraints: It was anticipated that sequencing depth would influence how many clonotypes donors shared.

CDR1 is SEHNR and CDR2 is FQNEAQ in the germline V gene (reference sequence). The CDR3 runs 15 residues. J was trimmed by 5 bases and V by 6 bases; bases with no gene match: 7. With regard to this clone: What it binds is unknown.

Per sorted-subset replicate PCR, input was approximately 210 ng DNA, representing tens of thousands of T cell genomes. Generated by immunoSEQ multiplex PCR, the TCRdb table keeps only in-frame clones and is missing some. The table records approximately 2.1 million clones, over 90% of them present only once. CD4+ cells underwent separation, giving CD45RA+ naive and CD45RA-negative memory subsets. This chain joins TRBV7-9 and TRBJ2-1, with TRBD2 matching over 10 bases. This TCR was sampled from a man younger than 35 in good health. Some clones in this sample may be carry-over from other donors' samples. Sequencing was done on a sample of naive CD4+ T cells from PBMCs. The sample's subset: CD45RA+ positively selected. CDR3 DNA sequence: TGTGCCAGCAGTTCCGGGACTAGCGCGAACAATGAGCAGTTCTTC. It translates to CASSSGTSANNEQFF. The variable domain in full, completed from reference TRBV7-9 and TRBJ2-1, reads DTGVSQNPRHKITKRGQNVTFRCDPISEHNRLYWYRQTLGQGPEFLTYFQNEAQLEKSRLLSDRFSAERPKGSFSTLEIQRTEQGDSAMYLCASSSGTSANNEQFFGPGTRLTVL.